Listed below are T cell receptor beta chains from one sample, sequenced in a study of blood T cell repertoires in COVID-19. Measured with immunoSEQ multiplex PCR; TCRdb has only the in-frame clones, and not every one. The table includes hundreds of thousands of clones, approximately 85% detected once. Sequencing was done on a sample of PBMCs or T cells enriched from blood (not recorded which). All receptors come from a woman aged 40 to 50 with acute COVID-19. Both conserved end residues are part of each CDR3. The order of the fields is clone size, J gene, V gene, CDR3 protein. Part of the rows lack a size; the others show once, few, many or a class for expanded clones.

size: .
J: TRBJ2-2
V: TRBV9
CDR3: CASSGEAGGGGELFF

size: .
J: TRBJ2-1
V: TRBV2
CDR3: CASSERSGGRYNEQFF

size: .
J: TRBJ2-7
V: TRBV6-5
CDR3: CASRDFLSYEQYF

size: .
J: TRBJ2-7
V: TRBV12-3/TRBV12-4
CDR3: CASSLGQSYEQYF

size: .
J: TRBJ1-1
V: TRBV5-5
CDR3: CASIATVSEAFF

size: .
J: TRBJ1-3
V: TRBV30
CDR3: CAWSGGGRNTIYF

size: .
J: TRBJ1-5
V: TRBV10-3
CDR3: CAISPGQGDNQPQHF

size: once
J: TRBJ2-7
V: TRBV7-9
CDR3: CASSSFRDSSSYEQYF

size: .
J: TRBJ1-2
V: TRBV7-9
CDR3: CASTDLTGADGYTF

size: .
J: TRBJ1-2
V: TRBV5-1
CDR3: CASSLPGQGARHYGYTF

size: .
J: TRBJ1-3
V: TRBV7-8
CDR3: CASSLESGRNTIYF

size: once
J: TRBJ1-2
V: TRBV27
CDR3: CASRDRGIYGYTF

size: .
J: TRBJ1-6
V: TRBV3-1/TRBV3-2
CDR3: CASSQTGFRNSPLHF

size: .
J: TRBJ2-7
V: TRBV10-3
CDR3: CAISESGQGADEQYF

size: .
J: TRBJ1-2
V: TRBV9
CDR3: CASSARGNGYTF

size: .
J: TRBJ1-4
V: TRBV18
CDR3: CASSLYSDEKLFF

size: .
J: TRBJ1-1
V: TRBV2
CDR3: CASSERTPNTEAFF

size: .
J: TRBJ2-2
V: TRBV11-3
CDR3: CASSFSQYGELFF

size: few
J: TRBJ1-1
V: TRBV3-1/TRBV3-2
CDR3: CASSPHGQGKNTEAFF

size: .
J: TRBJ2-7
V: TRBV7-2
CDR3: CASSLEGQGYEQYF

size: .
J: TRBJ2-7
V: TRBV2
CDR3: CASSGQGTGEQYF

size: .
J: TRBJ1-3
V: TRBV3-1/TRBV3-2
CDR3: CASSLTGNTIYF

size: once
J: TRBJ2-7
V: TRBV21-1
CDR3: CASSMTPGETQTRLGSYEQYF

size: .
J: TRBJ2-7
V: TRBV12-3/TRBV12-4
CDR3: CASIEDSSYEQYF

size: .
J: TRBJ1-3
V: TRBV5-1
CDR3: CASSLGGNGNTIYF

size: .
J: TRBJ1-5
V: TRBV7-2
CDR3: CASSLSRFNQPQHF

size: .
J: TRBJ2-3
V: TRBV5-1
CDR3: CASSEGTSGGARKDTQYF

size: .
J: TRBJ1-2
V: TRBV4-2
CDR3: CASSPLANYGYTF

size: once
J: TRBJ1-2
V: TRBV5-6
CDR3: CASSLTGEDGYTF

size: .
J: TRBJ2-4
V: TRBV5-4
CDR3: CASSVQGAKNIQYF

size: .
J: TRBJ2-1
V: TRBV6-5
CDR3: CASSYDRGMNEQFF

size: .
J: TRBJ1-5
V: TRBV12-3/TRBV12-4
CDR3: CASSVRGSRPQHF

size: .
J: TRBJ2-7
V: TRBV6-5
CDR3: CASSYSMGTAYEQYF

size: .
J: TRBJ1-1
V: TRBV5-4
CDR3: CASSRQGATEAFF

size: .
J: TRBJ2-1
V: TRBV7-9
CDR3: CASRKTGSSYNEQFF

size: once
J: TRBJ1-3
V: TRBV5-6
CDR3: CASSLGTANSGNTIYF

size: .
J: TRBJ2-3
V: TRBV18
CDR3: CASSPQQGITDTQYF

size: .
J: TRBJ2-2
V: TRBV5-1
CDR3: CASSVDLGLAGGFPGELFF

size: .
J: TRBJ2-7
V: TRBV29-1
CDR3: CSVEVPMSPAPYEQYF